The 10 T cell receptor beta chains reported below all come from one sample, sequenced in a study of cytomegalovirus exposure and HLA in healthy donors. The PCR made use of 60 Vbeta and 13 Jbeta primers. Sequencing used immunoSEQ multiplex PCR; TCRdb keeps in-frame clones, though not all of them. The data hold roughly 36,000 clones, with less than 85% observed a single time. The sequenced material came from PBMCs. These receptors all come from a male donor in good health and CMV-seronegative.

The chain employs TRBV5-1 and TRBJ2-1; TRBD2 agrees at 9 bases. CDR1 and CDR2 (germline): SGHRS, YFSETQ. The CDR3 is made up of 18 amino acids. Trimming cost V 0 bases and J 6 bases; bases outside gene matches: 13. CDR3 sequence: CASSLEGPQRGAFNEQFF. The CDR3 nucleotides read TGCGCCAGCAGCTTGGAGGGGCCTCAGCGGGGGGCCTTCAATGAGCAGTTCTTC.

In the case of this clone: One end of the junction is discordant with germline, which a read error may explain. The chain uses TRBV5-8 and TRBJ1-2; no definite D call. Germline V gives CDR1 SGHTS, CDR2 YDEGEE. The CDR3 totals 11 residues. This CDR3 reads CASTLSVVRAF. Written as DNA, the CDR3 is TGTGCCAGCACCCTATCTGTGGTTCGCGCGTTC.

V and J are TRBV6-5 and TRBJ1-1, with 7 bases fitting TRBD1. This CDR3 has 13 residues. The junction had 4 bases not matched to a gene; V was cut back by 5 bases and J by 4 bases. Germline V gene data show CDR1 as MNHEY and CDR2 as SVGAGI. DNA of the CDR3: TGTGCCAGCAGTCTCGGGACAGTCACTGAAGCTTTCTTT. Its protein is CASSLGTVTEAFF.

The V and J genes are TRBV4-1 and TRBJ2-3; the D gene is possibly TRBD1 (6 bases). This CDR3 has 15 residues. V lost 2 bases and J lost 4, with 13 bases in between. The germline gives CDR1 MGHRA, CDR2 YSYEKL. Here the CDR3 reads CASSQYKGVADTQYF. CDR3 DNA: TGCGCCAGCAGCCAATATAAGGGGGTCGCAGATACGCAGTATTTT.

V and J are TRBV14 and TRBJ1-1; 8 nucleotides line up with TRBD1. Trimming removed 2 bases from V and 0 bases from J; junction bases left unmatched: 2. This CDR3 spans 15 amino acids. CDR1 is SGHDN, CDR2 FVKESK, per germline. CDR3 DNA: TGTGCCAGCAGCCAATGGGACAGGATGAACACTGAAGCTTTCTTT. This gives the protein CASSQWDRMNTEAFF.

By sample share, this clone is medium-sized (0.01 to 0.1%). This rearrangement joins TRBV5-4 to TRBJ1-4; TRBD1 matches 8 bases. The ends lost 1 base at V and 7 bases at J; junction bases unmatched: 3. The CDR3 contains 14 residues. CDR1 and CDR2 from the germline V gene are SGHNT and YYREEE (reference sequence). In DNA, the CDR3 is TGTGCCAGCAGCTTGCAGGGGGCGGCTGAAAAACTGTTTTTT. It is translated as CASSLQGAAEKLFF.

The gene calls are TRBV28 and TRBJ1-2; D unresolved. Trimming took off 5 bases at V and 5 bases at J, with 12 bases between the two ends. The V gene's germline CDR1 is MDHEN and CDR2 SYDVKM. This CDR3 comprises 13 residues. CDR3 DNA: TGTGCCAGCAGTGGGCGGACTGGATATGGCTACACCTTC. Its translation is CASSGRTGYGYTF.

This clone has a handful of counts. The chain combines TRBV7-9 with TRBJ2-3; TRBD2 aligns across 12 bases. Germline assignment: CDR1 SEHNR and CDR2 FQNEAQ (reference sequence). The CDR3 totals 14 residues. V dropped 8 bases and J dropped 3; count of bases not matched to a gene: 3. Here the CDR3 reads CASLLAGGTDTQYF. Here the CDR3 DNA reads TGTGCCAGCCTACTAGCGGGAGGTACAGATACGCAGTATTTT.

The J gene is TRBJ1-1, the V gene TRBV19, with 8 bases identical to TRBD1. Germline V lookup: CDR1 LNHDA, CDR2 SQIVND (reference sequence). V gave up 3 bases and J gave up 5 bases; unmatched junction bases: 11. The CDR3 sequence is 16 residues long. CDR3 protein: CASSILFGQGGTEAFF. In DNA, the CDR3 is TGTGCCAGTAGTATCCTATTCGGACAGGGAGGAACTGAAGCTTTCTTT.

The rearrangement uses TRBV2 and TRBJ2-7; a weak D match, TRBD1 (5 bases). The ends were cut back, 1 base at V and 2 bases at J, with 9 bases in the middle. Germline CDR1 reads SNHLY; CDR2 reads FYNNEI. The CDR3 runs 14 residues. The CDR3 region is CASSEGQGAYEQYF. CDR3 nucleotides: TGTGCCAGCAGTGAAGGTCAGGGCGCCTACGAGCAGTACTTC. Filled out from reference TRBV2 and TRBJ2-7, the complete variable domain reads EPEVTQTPSHQVTQMGQEVILRCVPISNHLYFYWYRQILGQKVEFLVSFYNNEISEKSEIFDDQFSVERPDGSNFTLKIRSTKLEDSAMYFCASSEGQGAYEQYFGPGTRLTVT.